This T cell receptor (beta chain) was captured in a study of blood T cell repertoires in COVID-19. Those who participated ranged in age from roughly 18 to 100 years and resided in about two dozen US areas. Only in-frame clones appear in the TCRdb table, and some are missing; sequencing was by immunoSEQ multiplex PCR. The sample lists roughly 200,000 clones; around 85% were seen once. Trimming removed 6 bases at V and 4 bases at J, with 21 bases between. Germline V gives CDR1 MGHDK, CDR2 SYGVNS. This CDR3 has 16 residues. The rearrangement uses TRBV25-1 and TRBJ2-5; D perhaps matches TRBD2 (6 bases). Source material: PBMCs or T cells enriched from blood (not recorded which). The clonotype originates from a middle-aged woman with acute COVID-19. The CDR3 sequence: CASSKLGTLSAETQYF. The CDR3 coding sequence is TGTGCCAGCAGCAAACTCGGGACTTTAAGCGCAGAGACCCAGTACTTC.